The clone carrying this T cell receptor (beta chain) appeared a few times. These data come from a study of blood T cell repertoires in COVID-19. About the study: The origin of the acute and convalescent COVID-19 samples was the United States, Italy and Spain. In each case, the material was cDNA or gDNA derived from T cells, B-cell-depleted T cells, or PBMCs.

Per the original data handling: Scientists estimated how many nucleated cells there were by amplifying reference gene primers. Clones were read by immunoSEQ multiplex PCR, and TCRdb kept only the in-frame ones, dropping some. V and J calls and clone size are copied from that table; D and trimming were computed from the DNA. The data show about 90,000 clones, with more than 85% seen just once and 2% to 2.5% held by the top ten. Sequenced: peripheral blood. This sequence originates from a human donor with active COVID-19. The donor label of this sample is uncertain.

The CDR3 DNA sequence: TGTGCCAGCAGCTTATTTCTGGCGGAGATACCGAACAATGAGCAGTTCTTC. Translated: CASSLFLAEIPNNEQFF. The chain carries TRBV11-3 and TRBJ2-1; no firm D call. This CDR3 comprises 17 residues. Germline V gives CDR1 SGHNT, CDR2 YENEEA. Trimming shortened V by 2 bases and J by 5 bases, and 19 bases separated the two germline ends.